This entry lists 20 T cell receptor beta chains sequenced from one sample in a study of blood T cell repertoires in COVID-19. Assay used: immunoSEQ multiplex PCR; TCRdb lists only in-frame clones, some missing. The table includes 200,000 to 250,000 clones, more than 70% detected once. The sample was peripheral blood. All receptors come from an elderly woman with acute or convalescent COVID-19.

This clone appeared once. The J gene is TRBJ1-2, the V gene TRBV2; D ambiguous. Germline assignment: CDR1 SNHLY and CDR2 FYNNEI. The CDR3 covers 14 residues. Trimming cost V 3 bases and J 0 bases, with 8 bases left between them. CDR3 nucleotide sequence: TGTGCCAGCAGTGATTTCACTGCTAACTATGGCTACACCTTC. Its translation: CASSDFTANYGYTF.

The chain has TRBV19 and TRBJ1-1; D uncertain. This CDR3 is 13 amino acids long. Germline values: CDR1 LNHDA, CDR2 SQIVND (reference sequence). V dropped 4 bases and J dropped 6 bases, with 12 bases sitting between them. Here the CDR3 DNA reads TGTGCCAGTAGTACGAACCAGATACCTGAAGCTTTCTTT. Translation gives CASSTNQIPEAFF.

The chain uses TRBV19 and TRBJ1-2; possible D gene TRBD1, 6 bases. Germline V gene sequence: CDR1 LNHDA, CDR2 SQIVND (reference sequence). This CDR3 has 14 residues. Trimming stripped 3 bases from V and 10 bases from J, with 18 bases between. The DNA of the CDR3 is TGTGCCAGTAGTATCCCCGCAGGGGCGGCAGTCTACACCTTC. Translation: CASSIPAGAAVYTF.

This chain joins TRBV6-5 and TRBJ1-2, with D uncertain. Trimming took off 2 bases at V and 3 bases at J, with 7 bases between the two ends. Germline V gene data show CDR1 as MNHEY and CDR2 as SVGAGI. The CDR3 runs 13 residues. In DNA form, the CDR3 reads TGTGCCAGCAGTTACGCCCCGGACTATGGCTACACCTTC. It encodes CASSYAPDYGYTF.

The rearrangement links TRBV6-2 or TRBV6-3 to TRBJ1-2, with D uncertain. The V gene lost 6 bases and the J gene lost 4 bases, with 9 bases spanning the gap. In germline, CDR1 is MNHEY, CDR2 SVGEGT. CDR3 length: 12 residues. Here the CDR3 reads CASSPEAYGYTF. CDR3 bases: TGTGCCAGCAGCCCCGAAGCCTATGGCTACACCTTC.

There are a few counts of this clone. This sequence joins TRBV7-9 and TRBJ1-4; the D is unclear. CDR1 and CDR2 from the germline V gene are SEHNR and FQNEAQ (reference sequence). With 5 bases removed from V and 4 bases from J, the gap between germline ends came to 11 bases. The CDR3 extends over 14 amino acids. The CDR3 DNA sequence: TGTGCCAGCAGCCCTAGCGCCCGTAATGAAAAACTGTTTTTT. Protein product: CASSPSARNEKLFF.

This clone was observed a handful of times. This chain connects TRBV3-1 (or the pseudogene TRBV3-2) to TRBJ1-2; 12 bases are shared with TRBD1. Germline CDR1 is LGHDT and CDR2 is YNNKEL (reference sequence). The CDR3 runs to 18 residues. V was clipped by 0 bases and J by 8 bases; unmatched bases: 13. The CDR3: CASSQDFGPGQGAYGYTF. The CDR3 nucleotides read TGTGCCAGCAGCCAAGATTTCGGCCCGGGACAGGGGGCTTACGGCTACACCTTC.

The chain carries TRBV3-1 (or the pseudogene TRBV3-2) and TRBJ2-5, with 9 bases matching TRBD2. Per the germline V gene, CDR1 is LGHDT and CDR2 is YNNKEL (reference sequence). The CDR3 is 17 residues long. The trim removed 1 base at V and 4 bases at J, leaving 10 bases unmatched. The CDR3 coding sequence is TGTGCCAGCAGCCAAGGAGGAAGCGGGGGGAGGCGAGAGACCCAGTACTTC. Its protein is CASSQGGSGGRRETQYF.

This clone was counted a few times. For the CDR3, the DNA is TGTGCCAGCAGCCAAGTCCGGACAGGGTCTAACACTGAAGCTTTCTTT. Translated, it gives CASSQVRTGSNTEAFF. The rearrangement uses TRBV3-1 (or the pseudogene TRBV3-2) and TRBJ1-1, with 8 bases lining up with TRBD1. The CDR3 has 16 residues. J gave up 2 bases and V 1 base, and 6 bases lay outside the gene matches. The germline V gene encodes CDR1 LGHDT and CDR2 YNNKEL (reference sequence).

The CDR3 bases are TGTGCCAGCAGCCCGCCCGACAGTCTATATGGCTACACCTTC. It translates to CASSPPDSLYGYTF. This rearrangement joins TRBV3-1 (or the pseudogene TRBV3-2) to TRBJ1-2; tentatively, D is TRBD1 (5 bases). Germline assignment: CDR1 LGHDT and CDR2 YNNKEL (reference sequence). V was shortened by 4 bases and J by 5 bases, with 14 bases between the two germline ends. This CDR3 contains 14 residues.

This chain links TRBV7-2 with TRBJ1-1; TRBD1 might be the D (6 bases). Germline V gene lookup returns CDR1 SGHTA and CDR2 FQGNSA. Trimming cost V 5 bases and J 1 base, with 14 bases left between them. This CDR3 spans 15 amino acids. Here the CDR3 reads CASSLLPDRNTEAFF. In DNA form, the CDR3 reads TGTGCCAGCAGCCTTCTTCCGGACAGGAACACTGAAGCTTTCTTT. The full variable domain, rest sourced from reference TRBV7-2 and TRBJ1-1, is GAGVSQSPSNKVTEKGKDVELRCDPISGHTALYWYRQSLGQGLEFLIYFQGNSAPDKSGLPSDRFSAERTGGSVSTLTIQRTQQEDSAVYLCASSLLPDRNTEAFFGQGTRLTVV.

The chain is built from TRBV7-6 and TRBJ2-2, with D perhaps TRBD2 (6 bases). V dropped 1 base and J dropped 4 bases, with 16 bases sitting between them. Germline V gene data show CDR1 as SGHVS and CDR2 as FNYEAQ. The CDR3 spans 17 residues. CDR3 loop: CASSLGRRGSPTGELFF. The CDR3 region has the DNA TGTGCCAGCAGCTTAGGGCGGCGGGGTTCCCCCACCGGGGAGCTGTTTTTT.

The V and J genes are TRBV7-3 and TRBJ2-5; 9 bases map to TRBD1. Trimming removed 5 bases from V and 5 bases from J; junction bases left unmatched: 9. In germline, CDR1 is SGHTA, CDR2 FQGTGA. This CDR3 has 15 residues. For the CDR3, the DNA is TGTGCCAGCAGCCGGCGGACAGGGGACGGGGAGACCCAGTACTTC. This codes for CASSRRTGDGETQYF.

V gene TRBV11-3 combines with J gene TRBJ2-3; 8 bases agree with TRBD2. Germline CDR1 is SGHNT and CDR2 is YENEEA. The ends lost 4 bases at V and 4 bases at J; junction bases unmatched: 10. The CDR3 is made up of 16 amino acids. CDR3 nucleotides: TGTGCCAGCAGCTCCCAAGGGACGGGGGGGCCAGATACGCAGTATTTT. Translated, it gives CASSSQGTGGPDTQYF.

The chain combines TRBV5-1 with TRBJ1-4; maybe TRBD1 (5 bases). This CDR3 contains 14 residues. The germline CDR1 and CDR2 sequences are SGHRS and YFSETQ. Between the trimmed V and J ends, which lost 6 bases and 2 bases, there was a span of 11 bases. The CDR3 coding sequence is TGCGCCAGCATGCCGGACACCACTAATGAAAAACTGTTTTTT. The encoded protein is CASMPDTTNEKLFF.

The rearrangement links TRBV7-2 to TRBJ1-6, with 7 bases identical to TRBD1. This CDR3 region has 16 residues. V was pared by 7 bases and J by 0 bases, with 6 bases of the junction left unmatched. Germline loops: CDR1 SGHTA, CDR2 FQGNSA. CDR3 coding DNA: TGTGCCAGCAAGGAGGGGGCCAGCTCCTATAATTCACCCCTCCACTTT. It translates to CASKEGASSYNSPLHF.

The chain carries TRBV7-3 and TRBJ1-5, with 7 bases fitting TRBD1. V lost 5 bases to trimming and J lost 3 bases; unmatched junction nucleotides: 10. Germline assignment: CDR1 SGHTA and CDR2 FQGTGA. The CDR3 loop spans 16 amino acids. The CDR3 loop reads CASSPQTGRSNQPQHF. In DNA, the CDR3 is TGTGCCAGCAGCCCCCAGACAGGGAGGTCCAATCAGCCCCAGCATTTT.

J is TRBJ1-1 and V is TRBV5-4, with D tentatively TRBD1 (6 bases). This CDR3 is 14 amino acids long. Germline values: CDR1 SGHNT, CDR2 YYREEE (reference sequence). V gave up 2 bases and J gave up 6 bases, with 14 bases separating them. Written as DNA, the CDR3 is TGTGCCAGCAGCTTAAGGGGGATAGGCCCTGAAGCTTTCTTT. Its translation is CASSLRGIGPEAFF.

The sample holds a few counts of this clone. V and J are TRBV2 and TRBJ2-2; 9 bases are shared with TRBD2. The junction had 8 bases not matched to a gene; V was cut back by 6 bases and J by 6 bases. Per the germline V gene, CDR1 is SNHLY and CDR2 is FYNNEI. The CDR3 is made up of 15 amino acids. The CDR3 region is CASSSMRGGPGELFF. The CDR3 DNA sequence: TGTGCCAGCAGCTCCATGCGGGGGGGCCCCGGGGAGCTGTTTTTT.

This chain joins TRBV7-6 and TRBJ2-3; 8 positions agree with TRBD1. In germline, CDR1 is SGHVS, CDR2 FNYEAQ. This CDR3 contains 14 residues. The junction had 5 bases not matched to a gene; V was cut back by 6 bases and J by 3 bases. The DNA of the CDR3 is TGTGCCAGCAGTCGAAGACAGGGGACAGATACGCAGTATTTT. The encoded protein is CASSRRQGTDTQYF.